The next 10 T cell receptor beta chains were all read from a single sample in a study of molecular identifiers for immune sequencing clone quantification. TCRdb processed the PCR reads anew with MiXCR; each CDR3 protein has one entry. The profile shows roughly 40,000 distinct CDR3 sequences, 24% of them singletons. Sequences were obtained from naive CD8+ T cells from blood, with Jurkat cell RNA spiked in. This sample's subset: FACS-sorted CD8+CD4-CCR7+CD45RA+ naive T cells. The receptors shown here come from a human donor in good health. Some libraries in this study had Jurkat cell RNA spiked in.

This clonotype was seen ten or more times. This chain uses TRBV6-2 or TRBV6-3 with TRBJ2-7; 8 bases line up with TRBD2. Unmatched junction bases numbered 7, after V lost 0 bases and J lost 0 bases. CDR3 length: 17 residues. In germline, CDR1 is MNHEY, CDR2 SVGEGT. The DNA for the CDR3 is TGTGCCAGCAGTTACTCGGCTAGCGGGTATGACTCCTACGAGCAGTACTTC. It translates to CASSYSASGYDSYEQYF.

V gene TRBV2 combines with J gene TRBJ1-1, with D maybe TRBD1 (6 bases). V shed 8 bases and J shed 4 bases, with 11 bases lying between them. There are 12 residues in the CDR3. Germline loops: CDR1 SNHLY, CDR2 FYNNEI. CDR3 sequence: CASHTGSTEAFF. DNA of the CDR3: TGTGCCAGCCATACAGGGTCCACTGAAGCTTTCTTT. The full variable domain, with the rest looked up from reference TRBV2 and TRBJ1-1, is EPEVTQTPSHQVTQMGQEVILRCVPISNHLYFYWYRQILGQKVEFLVSFYNNEISEKSEIFDDQFSVERPDGSNFTLKIRSTKLEDSAMYFCASHTGSTEAFFGQGTRLTVV.

A remark on this clonotype: Compared with germline, one end of the junction differs, possibly owing to a read error. V usage is TRBV7-9 and J usage is TRBJ2-7; tentatively, D is TRBD1 (6 bases). The CDR3 runs to 12 residues. The V gene's germline CDR1 is SEHNR and CDR2 FQNEAQ (reference sequence). The CDR3 is CASSFQGYELYF. The CDR3 DNA reads as TGTGCCAGCAGCTTCCAGGGGTACGAGCTGTACTTC.

To note about this clonotype: A much bigger clone sits one base away, suggesting this may be a read error. The gene calls are TRBV30 and TRBJ2-3; the D is unclear. The germline V and J ends were trimmed by 3 bases and 4 bases, with 8 bases remaining between them. This CDR3 has 12 residues. Germline CDR1 is GTSNPN and CDR2 is SVGIG (reference sequence). The CDR3 spells CAWRVMADTQYF. In nucleotides, the CDR3 is TGTGCCTGGAGGGTCATGGCAGATACGCAGTATTTT. Using reference TRBV30 and TRBJ2-3 for the parts outside the CDR3, the full variable domain is SQTIHQWPATLVQPVGSPLSLECTVEGTSNPNLYWYRQAAGRGLQLLFYSVGIGQISSEVPQNLSASRPQDRQFILSSKKLLLSDSGFYLCAWRVMADTQYFGPGTRLTVL.

Concerning this clonotype itself: A single base separates this from a much larger clone, so it may be a read error. The chain carries TRBV11-2 and TRBJ2-5; D unclear. Germline values: CDR1 SGHAT, CDR2 FQNNGV. The CDR3 is 12 residues long. CDR3 amino acids: CASSSLQEPQYF. Written as DNA, the CDR3 is TGTGCCAGCAGCTCTTTACAAGAGCCCCAGTACTTC.

At least ten counts were recorded for this clonotype. V is TRBV19 and J is TRBJ2-7, with 9 positions matching TRBD1. CDR1 LNHDA and CDR2 SQIVND come from the germline V gene (reference sequence). The length of the CDR3 is 14 residues. V lost 8 bases to trimming and J lost 1 base; unmatched junction nucleotides: 6. The CDR3 DNA is TGTGCCAGTTCCTGGGGGACAGGGTCCTACGAGCAGTACTTC. Translating it yields CASSWGTGSYEQYF.

The J gene is TRBJ2-5, the V gene TRBV23-1, with D tentatively TRBD1 (6 bases). TRBV23-1 qualifies as an ORF whose function is uncertain. Between the trimmed V and J ends, which lost 3 bases and 4 bases, there was a span of 18 bases. The CDR3 has 16 residues. CDR3 residues: CASSHLTGNIVETQYF. The CDR3 DNA follows: TGCGCCAGCAGTCATTTGACAGGAAATATTGTAGAGACCCAGTACTTC.

This chain connects TRBV27 to TRBJ2-7; D remains unclear. V lost 5 bases and J 1 base, leaving 12 bases between the germline ends. This CDR3 comprises 14 residues. The V gene's germline CDR1 is MNHEY and CDR2 SMNVEV (reference sequence). CDR3 loop: CASSPRNRSYEQYF. The CDR3, as DNA: TGTGCCAGCAGTCCCCGGAACCGGTCCTACGAGCAGTACTTC.

This clonotype was counted only a few times. The chain links TRBV12-5 to TRBJ2-7; TRBD1 matches 9 bases. Losses at the gene ends were 6 bases for V and 1 base for J; bases not matched to a gene: 7. Looked up from germline, CDR1 is LGHNT and CDR2 is FRNRAP. The CDR3 length is 15 residues. The CDR3 nucleotides are TGTGCTAGTGGCCCATCCGGGACAGGGTCCTACGAGCAGTACTTC. Its translation is CASGPSGTGSYEQYF.

This clonotype was observed many times. V is TRBV7-9 and J is TRBJ2-7; TRBD1 agrees at 8 bases. Trimming took 5 bases from V and 2 from J; bases not matched to a gene: 8. Germline CDR1 reads SEHNR; CDR2 reads FQNEAQ (reference sequence). The CDR3 consists of 15 residues. The DNA for the CDR3 is TGTGCCAGCAGCCCGAGGGACAGGAGCGCCTACGAGCAGTACTTC. Encoded protein: CASSPRDRSAYEQYF.